This T cell receptor (beta chain) was observed in a study of identical twins. The germline V gene encodes CDR1 SGHRS and CDR2 YFSETQ. Between the trimmed V and J ends, which lost 4 bases and 2 bases, there was a span of 17 bases. The CDR3 spans 16 residues. There are many counts of this clonotype. TCRdb re-called the 5' RACE reads with MiXCR, one entry per CDR3 protein. Among 540,000 or so distinct CDR3 sequences listed, 20% to 25% were seen once. In addition, the sample was reused for a study of yellow fever vaccine responses in identical twins.

This TCR derives from a woman aged 18-29 years in good health. This chain connects TRBV5-1 to TRBJ2-3; D possibly corresponds to TRBD2 (6 bases). Source material: CD4+ T cells sorted from blood. CDR3 sequence: CASSPPRGGVTDTQYF. In DNA, the CDR3 is TGCGCCAGCAGCCCTCCTAGAGGCGGGGTCACAGATACGCAGTATTTT.